This passage covers 22 T cell receptor beta chains from one sample sequenced in a study of HIV-infected children after antiretroviral therapy interruption. Treatment reported: PENTA 11 planned treatment interruption arm or continuous ART arm. Unique molecular identifiers were included in an RNA-based 3' RACE TCR library. Each CDR3 protein is one row after TCRdb ran MiXCR on the 3' RACE reads. The repertoire consists of tens of thousands of distinct CDR3 sequences, with 4.3% occurring once and the leading ten covering 0.6% to 0.85%. Material: CD45RA+ CD4+ T cells from PBMCs, pooled from several time points, obtained from a donor given antiretroviral therapy, either interrupted or continuous. Subset meaning: naive CD4+ CD45RA+ CD45RO- T cells. These receptors were taken from a pool of human donors with HIV.

This clonotype was seen at least ten times. The chain couples TRBV28 to TRBJ2-5; D might be TRBD2 (6 bases). The germline V gene encodes CDR1 MDHEN and CDR2 SYDVKM. This CDR3 is built from 14 residues. The V end was cut by 5 bases, the J end by 1 base, with 11 bases between. CDR3 sequence (DNA): TGTGCCAGCAGTGGGGGGACGACCCAAGAGACCCAGTACTTC. It translates to CASSGGTTQETQYF. The full variable domain, in which reference TRBV28 and TRBJ2-5 provide the parts outside the CDR3, is DVKVTQSSRYLVKRTGEKVFLECVQDMDHENMFWYRQDPGLGLRLIYFSYDVKMKEKGDIPEGYSVSREKKERFSLILESASTNQTSMYLCASSGGTTQETQYFGPGTRLLVL.

This clonotype was picked up many times. V and J are TRBV20-1 and TRBJ2-1; 9 bases align to TRBD2. This CDR3 has 14 residues. Trimming took 4 bases from V and 5 from J; bases not matched to a gene: 6. Germline loops: CDR1 DFQATT, CDR2 SNEGSKA (reference sequence). The CDR3 bases are TGCAGTGCTAACAGCGGGGGGCCGGACAATGAGCAGTTCTTC. This encodes CSANSGGPDNEQFF.

Only a few counts were recorded for this clonotype. This rearrangement joins TRBV7-2 to TRBJ2-5, with D perhaps assigned TRBD1 or TRBD2 (5 bases each). Germline CDR1 and CDR2: SGHTA and FQGNSA. The CDR3 is 14 amino acids. Trimming took off 5 bases at V and 7 bases at J, with 17 bases between the two ends. The DNA of the CDR3 is TGTGCCAGCAGCCCGAGGGGAGATACGGGGACCCAGTACTTC. This codes for CASSPRGDTGTQYF.

In its sample, this clonotype was seen a few times. J is TRBJ2-1 and V is TRBV6-2 or TRBV6-3; TRBD2 matches at 9 bases. The CDR3 is made up of 16 amino acids. CDR1 and CDR2 from the germline V gene are MNHEY and SVGEGT. Losses at the gene ends were 2 bases for V and 1 base for J; bases not matched to a gene: 3. CDR3 loop: CASSYGAGGSYNEQFF. The CDR3, as DNA: TGTGCCAGCAGTTACGGAGCGGGGGGTTCCTACAATGAGCAGTTCTTC.

This clonotype has ten or more counts. This chain connects TRBV12-3 or TRBV12-4 to TRBJ1-2; D is possibly TRBD1 (6 bases). The germline V and J ends were trimmed by 6 bases and 0 bases, with 8 bases remaining between them. The CDR3 is 13 residues long. CDR3 sequence: CASREGANYGYTF. The CDR3 DNA reads as TGTGCCAGCAGAGAGGGGGCTAACTATGGCTACACCTTC.

J is TRBJ2-1 and V is TRBV12-3 or TRBV12-4; a weak D match, TRBD1 (6 bases). V lost 6 bases, J lost 2 bases, and 17 bases lay in between. The CDR3 is made up of 16 amino acids. The CDR3 sequence is CASRVGQPTPYNEQFF. The CDR3 bases are TGTGCCAGCAGAGTTGGACAGCCAACCCCCTACAATGAGCAGTTCTTC.

This clonotype has at least ten counts. For the CDR3, the DNA is TGCAGTGCTAGAGATACGGACGAGCAGTACTTC. Its protein product is CSARDTDEQYF. The chain uses TRBV20-1 and TRBJ2-7; D is uncertain. The CDR3 extends over 11 amino acids. Between the trimmed V and J ends, which lost 0 bases and 5 bases, there was a span of 5 bases. Germline CDR1 DFQATT, CDR2 SNEGSKA (reference sequence).

This clonotype ranks as medium-sized. The V gene is TRBV12-3 or TRBV12-4, the J gene TRBJ1-1; D might be TRBD1 (5 bases). Trimming took off 3 bases at V and 5 bases at J, with 19 bases between the two ends. The length of the CDR3 is 16 residues. The CDR3 sequence: CASSLGVGERWTEAFF. The CDR3 DNA reads TGTGCCAGCAGTTTGGGGGTTGGGGAGAGGTGGACTGAAGCTTTCTTT.

This clonotype was detected ten times or more. The chain uses TRBV7-2 and TRBJ2-5, with D tentatively TRBD2 (7 bases). Trimming stripped 5 bases from V and 5 bases from J, with 18 bases between. Germline assignment: CDR1 SGHTA and CDR2 FQGNSA. The CDR3 extends over 15 amino acids. This CDR3 reads CASSPTGGLTETQYF. For the CDR3, the DNA is TGTGCCAGCAGCCCGACGGGGGGCCTAACTGAGACCCAGTACTTC.

In its sample, this clonotype was seen many times. The rearrangement links TRBV5-6 to TRBJ1-3; D gene uncertain. The germline gives CDR1 SGHDT, CDR2 YYEEEE. Trimming took 0 bases from V and 4 from J, leaving 14 bases between them. The CDR3 runs to 16 residues. The CDR3 is CASSLDFGSAGNTIYF. The CDR3 coding sequence is TGTGCCAGCAGCTTGGATTTCGGTTCTGCGGGAAACACCATATATTTT. Drawing the rest from reference TRBV5-6 and TRBJ1-3, the complete variable domain is DAGVTQSPTHLIKTRGQQVTLRCSPKSGHDTVSWYQQALGQGPQFIFQYYEEEERQRGNFPDRFSGHQFPNYSSELNVNALLLGDSALYLCASSLDFGSAGNTIYFGEGSWLTVV.

The genes are TRBV12-3 or TRBV12-4 and TRBJ2-3; D may be TRBD1 (7 bases). V was clipped by 4 bases and J by 9 bases, with 14 bases between them. This CDR3 has 13 residues. The CDR3 DNA sequence: TGTGCCAGCAGTTCCCCAGGGGGAGGAACGCAGTATTTT. This codes for CASSSPGGGTQYF.

This clonotype has just a few counts. This rearrangement joins TRBV11-1 to TRBJ2-5, with unresolved D. Looked up from germline, CDR1 is SGHAT and CDR2 is FQDESV (reference sequence). This CDR3 region has 13 residues. Between the trimmed V and J ends, which lost 2 bases and 2 bases, there was a span of 6 bases. In DNA, the CDR3 is TGTGCCAGCAGCTTATCTGGACAAGAGACCCAGTACTTC. This codes for CASSLSGQETQYF.

This clonotype was seen at least ten times. This chain connects TRBV12-5 to TRBJ1-5, with D possibly matching TRBD1 (6 bases). This CDR3 has 14 amino acids. Deletions cut 1 base from V and 6 bases from J, with 10 bases between. Germline assignment: CDR1 LGHNT and CDR2 FRNRAP. Here the CDR3 DNA reads TGTGCTAGTGGTTTGGGACAGGTGGGTCAGCCCCAGCATTTT. Its protein product is CASGLGQVGQPQHF.

This clonotype was seen repeatedly, ten times or more. The chain uses TRBV2 and TRBJ1-1; D ambiguous. The CDR3 runs 11 residues. CDR1 and CDR2 (germline): SNHLY, FYNNEI. With 5 bases removed from V and 6 bases from J, the gap between germline ends came to 7 bases. The CDR3 bases are TGTGCCAGCAGTTTAGTAGCTGAAGCTTTCTTT. Translated: CASSLVAEAFF.

V gene TRBV2 combines with J gene TRBJ2-4, with TRBD1 as a possible D gene (6 bases). This CDR3 contains 15 residues. The germline V gene encodes CDR1 SNHLY and CDR2 FYNNEI. Trimming pared 6 bases from V and 0 bases from J, leaving 12 bases between. Here the CDR3 reads CASRLGQLAKNIQYF. The CDR3 DNA follows: TGTGCCAGCAGACTAGGACAGCTAGCCAAAAACATTCAGTACTTC.

The rearrangement links TRBV29-1 to TRBJ1-2, with a possible D match to TRBD1 (6 bases). The CDR3 totals 14 residues. Germline V gene lookup returns CDR1 SQVTM and CDR2 ANQGSEA. V was cut by 6 bases and J by 0 bases, with 14 bases left in between. CDR3 nucleotides: TGCAGCGTGACGGACAGCTACCCTAACTATGGCTACACCTTC. It specifies CSVTDSYPNYGYTF.

This clonotype was counted at least ten times. The V call is TRBV3-1, the J call TRBJ2-1, with 11 bases identical to TRBD2. Losses at the gene ends were 0 bases for V and 6 bases for J; bases not matched to a gene: 10. CDR1 LGHDT and CDR2 YNNKEL come from the germline V gene (reference sequence). This CDR3 has 18 amino acids. The CDR3 here is CASSQDAFRLAGINEQFF. CDR3 coding DNA: TGTGCCAGCAGCCAAGATGCATTTCGACTAGCGGGGATCAATGAGCAGTTCTTC.

This clonotype was observed many times. The chain combines TRBV15 with TRBJ2-4, with 7 bases matching TRBD1. Germline loops: CDR1 LNHNV, CDR2 YYDKDF (reference sequence). V trimming: 3 bases; J trimming: 8 bases; junction bases outside the gene matches: 4. The CDR3 runs 13 residues. Here the CDR3 reads CATSSLQGYIQYF. The CDR3 DNA is TGTGCCACCAGCAGTTTACAGGGGTACATTCAGTACTTC.

This clonotype has ten or more counts. The chain recombines TRBV4-1 with TRBJ2-7, with 7 bases fitting TRBD2. The CDR3 is 15 residues long. V was pared by 1 base and J by 1 base, with 4 bases of the junction left unmatched. CDR1 is MGHRA and CDR2 is YSYEKL in the germline V gene. CDR3 loop: CASSQGTRGSYEQYF. The CDR3 DNA reads TGCGCCAGCAGCCAAGGAACGCGGGGGTCCTACGAGCAGTACTTC.

There are many counts of this clonotype. The chain couples TRBV28 to TRBJ1-3; tentative D call: TRBD1 (5 bases). From germline, CDR1 is MDHEN and CDR2 SYDVKM. The germline V and J ends were trimmed by 1 base and 3 bases, with 13 bases remaining between them. The CDR3 has 16 residues. CDR3 loop: CASSLSAGTDGNTIYF. CDR3 nucleotides: TGTGCCAGCAGTTTATCCGCAGGGACGGATGGAAACACCATATATTTT.

This clonotype was counted at least ten times. This CDR3 reads CASSQGKGRGKTEAFF. The CDR3 nucleotides read TGCGCCAGCAGCCAAGGGAAGGGAAGGGGAAAAACTGAAGCTTTCTTT. This chain uses TRBV4-1 with TRBJ1-1; TRBD1 might be the D (5 bases). The CDR3 contains 16 residues. The germline V and J ends were trimmed by 1 base and 5 bases, with 17 bases remaining between them. Germline V gene sequence: CDR1 MGHRA, CDR2 YSYEKL.

About this clonotype itself: Mismatch with germline at one junction end may stem from a read error. The J gene is TRBJ1-4, the V gene TRBV5-1; the match to TRBD1 covers 9 bases. There are 16 residues in the CDR3. Germline-derived CDR1 and CDR2 are SGHRS and YFSETQ. The CDR3 sequence: CASSLEGQGPNQKLFF. The CDR3 region has the DNA TGCGCCAGCAGCTTGGAGGGACAGGGACCTAATCAAAAACTGTTTTTT.